These 30 T cell receptor beta chains came from one sample sequenced in a study of cytomegalovirus exposure and HLA in healthy donors. Data came from immunoSEQ multiplex PCR; TCRdb stores just in-frame clones and leaves some out. The top ten hold 2.5% to 3.5% of the sample, which has 200,000 to 300,000 clones, about nine tenths seen once. Sequencing used PBMCs. These receptors were taken from a young woman in good health and CMV-seronegative.

Only one count was recorded for this clone. This chain connects TRBV28 to TRBJ2-4; TRBD1 is a possible D gene (5 bases). Germline assignment: CDR1 MDHEN and CDR2 SYDVKM. CDR3 length equals 13 residues. Deletions cut 7 bases from V and 6 bases from J, with 13 bases between. The CDR3 reads CASTNRFANIQYF. DNA of the CDR3: TGTGCCAGCACAAACAGGTTCGCAAACATTCAGTACTTC.

This chain joins TRBV5-1 and TRBJ2-7; a possible D gene is TRBD1 (6 bases). The V gene lost 0 bases and the J gene lost 3 bases, with 10 bases spanning the gap. Germline V gene sequence: CDR1 SGHRS, CDR2 YFSETQ. The CDR3 totals 14 residues. CDR3 sequence: CASSLARGIYEQYF. The CDR3 nucleotides read TGCGCCAGCAGCTTGGCCAGGGGTATCTACGAGCAGTACTTC.

V usage is TRBV5-8 and J usage is TRBJ1-1; 8 bases line up with TRBD1. J was trimmed by 7 bases and V by 1 base; bases with no gene match: 3. The CDR3 loop spans 13 amino acids. The germline V gene has CDR1 SGHTS and CDR2 YDEGEE. For the CDR3, the DNA is TGTGCCAGCAGCTTGTCAGGGGGCCTTGAAGCTTTCTTT. Translated: CASSLSGGLEAFF.

This sequence joins TRBV10-3 and TRBJ2-7; D might be TRBD1 or TRBD2, each matching 5 bases. The CDR3 is 16 residues long. Trimming stripped 4 bases from V and 0 bases from J, with 16 bases between. Germline-derived CDR1 and CDR2 are ENHRY and SYGVKD. The CDR3 sequence is CAISGGVQGASYEQYF. DNA of the CDR3: TGTGCCATCAGTGGGGGTGTTCAGGGAGCCTCCTACGAGCAGTACTTC.

The rearrangement joins TRBV7-3 to TRBJ2-3; D gene unclear. The CDR3 has 15 amino acids. Per germline, CDR1 SGHTA and CDR2 FQGTGA. V lost 1 base and J lost 0, with 8 bases in between. The CDR3 sequence is CASSLSPSSTDTQYF. In DNA form, the CDR3 reads TGTGCCAGCAGCTTAAGTCCATCTAGCACAGATACGCAGTATTTT.

Concerning this clone itself: Other DNA sequences in this specimen translate into the identical CDR3. The V call is TRBV20-1, the J call TRBJ2-3, with D unclear. The CDR3 sequence is 11 residues long. Germline V gene sequence: CDR1 DFQATT, CDR2 SNEGSKA (reference sequence). Trimming shortened V by 3 bases and J by 0 bases, and 1 base separated the two germline ends. CDR3 sequence: CSASSTDTQYF. The CDR3 DNA sequence: TGCAGTGCTAGCAGCACAGATACGCAGTATTTT.

The rearrangement joins TRBV11-3 to TRBJ2-1; TRBD2 matches 10 bases. CDR1 is SGHNT and CDR2 is YENEEA in the germline V gene. The CDR3 sequence is 14 residues long. J gave up 5 bases and V 5 bases, and 3 bases lay outside the gene matches. CDR3 coding DNA: TGTGCCAGCAGCCCCGGGACTAGCGACAATGAGCAGTTCTTC. Protein sequence: CASSPGTSDNEQFF.

This clone is a singleton in its sample. The chain couples TRBV11-2 to TRBJ2-3; 9 nucleotides match TRBD2. CDR3 size: 16 residues. The germline gives CDR1 SGHAT, CDR2 FQNNGV. V lost 5 bases to trimming and J lost 0 bases; unmatched junction nucleotides: 6. The CDR3 loop reads CASSTLAGASTDTQYF. The CDR3 DNA is TGTGCCAGCAGCACGTTAGCGGGGGCTAGCACAGATACGCAGTATTTT.

The rearrangement uses TRBV19 and TRBJ2-3, with 9 bases lining up with TRBD2. V dropped 3 bases and J dropped 1; count of bases not matched to a gene: 5. CDR1 and CDR2 from the germline V gene are LNHDA and SQIVND (reference sequence). CDR3 length equals 16 residues. The CDR3 region is CASSMTAGGRTDTQYF. DNA for the CDR3: TGTGCCAGTAGTATGACAGCGGGAGGTCGCACAGATACGCAGTATTTT.

The J gene is TRBJ2-7, the V gene TRBV11-3, with D uncertain. Trimming cost V 1 base and J 3 bases, with 7 bases left between them. The CDR3 is made up of 13 amino acids. From germline, CDR1 is SGHNT and CDR2 YENEEA. The DNA for the CDR3 is TGTGCCAGCAGCTTAGGCTTCAGCTACGAGCAGTACTTC. This sequence encodes CASSLGFSYEQYF.

The gene calls are TRBV28 and TRBJ2-7; D unresolved. The CDR3 covers 14 residues. Germline CDR1 and CDR2: MDHEN and SYDVKM. V was shortened by 6 bases and J by 4 bases, with 16 bases between the two germline ends. In DNA form, the CDR3 reads TGTGCCAGCAGCCCCCCCACTAAGGTATACGAGCAGTACTTC. Translated, it gives CASSPPTKVYEQYF.

This chain connects TRBV4-3 to TRBJ2-1; the match to TRBD2 covers 8 bases. CDR1 is LGHNA and CDR2 is YSLEER in the germline V gene. Trimming at V came to 4 bases and at J to 6 bases, leaving 8 bases not matched to a gene. The CDR3 spans 15 residues. CDR3 residues: CASSRMAGGLNEQFF. In DNA form, the CDR3 reads TGCGCCAGCAGCCGGATGGCGGGAGGACTCAATGAGCAGTTCTTC.

This chain links TRBV7-9 with TRBJ2-7; TRBD2 is a possible D gene (5 bases). Germline V gene sequence: CDR1 SEHNR, CDR2 FQNEAQ (reference sequence). The CDR3 runs to 12 residues. V was trimmed by 8 bases and J by 6 bases, leaving 14 bases between them. The CDR3 reads CASGPLAGEQYF. In DNA, the CDR3 is TGTGCCAGCGGACCGCTAGCAGGCGAGCAGTACTTC.

This rearrangement joins TRBV19 to TRBJ1-5; 9 nucleotides align to TRBD1. CDR1 is LNHDA and CDR2 is SQIVND in the germline V gene (reference sequence). CDR3 length: 18 residues. V was pared by 5 bases and J by 1 base, with 12 bases of the junction left unmatched. The CDR3 nucleotides are TGTGCCAGTAGTCTCTACGCTAGACAGGGGGTGAGCAATCAGCCCCAGCATTTT. This codes for CASSLYARQGVSNQPQHF.

This chain links TRBV5-1 with TRBJ2-3; TRBD1 is a possible D gene (5 bases). Per the germline V gene, CDR1 is SGHRS and CDR2 is YFSETQ. The V end was cut by 4 bases, the J end by 5 bases, with 11 bases between. This CDR3 is built from 13 residues. For the CDR3, the DNA is TGCGCCAGCAGCCAAGGGGTGGGAGATACGCAGTATTTT. The encoded protein is CASSQGVGDTQYF.

About this clone: This same CDR3 is encoded by further DNA sequences in the sample. The genes are TRBV27 and TRBJ2-7, with no clear D. Germline values: CDR1 MNHEY, CDR2 SMNVEV (reference sequence). The V end lost 2 bases, the J end lost 2 bases, and 7 bases lay between the germline ends. This CDR3 has 13 residues. The CDR3 DNA sequence: TGTGCCAGCAGTTTAAGTAAGGCCTACGAGCAGTACTTC. Encoded protein: CASSLSKAYEQYF.

V and J are TRBV4-1 and TRBJ2-7; D unclear. The V gene's germline CDR1 is MGHRA and CDR2 YSYEKL. V lost 0 bases, J lost 2 bases, and 8 bases lay in between. The CDR3 is 14 amino acids. DNA of the CDR3: TGCGCCAGCAGCCAAGAGGTAGGCGCCTACGAGCAGTACTTC. Its protein is CASSQEVGAYEQYF.

The genes are TRBV29-1 and TRBJ2-1; 10 bases are shared with TRBD2. Germline V gene data show CDR1 as SQVTM and CDR2 as ANQGSEA. This CDR3 contains 18 residues. Trimming took 4 bases from V and 4 from J; bases not matched to a gene: 16. The CDR3 region is CSVAVWLAGDDRYNEQFF. CDR3 bases: TGCAGCGTTGCAGTGTGGCTAGCGGGAGACGACCGATACAATGAGCAGTTCTTC.

The chain has TRBV27 and TRBJ2-7; tentatively, D is TRBD1 or TRBD2 (5 bases each). Germline assignment: CDR1 MNHEY and CDR2 SMNVEV (reference sequence). Trimming cost V 5 bases and J 2 bases, with 13 bases left between them. The CDR3 is 14 residues long. As DNA, the CDR3 is TGTGCCAGCAGTCCCGAGGGGTTAACCTACGAGCAGTACTTC. It yields the protein CASSPEGLTYEQYF.

The chain couples TRBV7-6 to TRBJ2-1; 13 nucleotides align to TRBD2. There are 14 residues in the CDR3. Germline CDR1 reads SGHVS; CDR2 reads FNYEAQ. Trimming took 6 bases from V and 7 from J; bases not matched to a gene: 3. As DNA, the CDR3 is TGTGCCAGCAGTTGGACTAGCGGGAGAAATGAGCAGTTCTTC. This sequence encodes CASSWTSGRNEQFF.

The chain's CDR3 is CASSSLRSRQETQYF. The CDR3 region has the DNA TGTGCCAGCAGCTCCCTCCGGTCCCGCCAAGAGACCCAGTACTTC. This rearrangement joins TRBV13 to TRBJ2-5; D is unresolved. The ends were cut back, 4 bases at V and 1 base at J, with 13 bases in the middle. Germline assignment: CDR1 PRHDT and CDR2 FYEKMQ (reference sequence). The CDR3 contains 15 residues.

This chain links TRBV5-1 with TRBJ2-7; 9 bases map to TRBD2. V lost 4 bases, J lost 4 bases, and 9 bases stayed unmatched. Germline-derived CDR1 and CDR2 are SGHRS and YFSETQ. The CDR3 covers 15 residues. The CDR3 DNA is TGCGCCAGCAGCCAAATTAGCGGGAGTGAATACGAGCAGTACTTC. The encoded protein is CASSQISGSEYEQYF.

DNA of the CDR3: TGTGCCAGCTCACTGGGGCAGGCGACCTATGGCTACACCTTC. Protein sequence: CASSLGQATYGYTF. V is TRBV18 and J is TRBJ1-2, with a weak D call TRBD1 (5 bases). CDR1 KGHSH and CDR2 LQKENI come from the germline V gene. The CDR3 totals 14 residues. Trimming shortened V by 4 bases and J by 4 bases, and 13 bases separated the two germline ends.

The rearrangement links TRBV29-1 to TRBJ2-2; no firm D call. CDR1 SQVTM and CDR2 ANQGSEA come from the germline V gene. The CDR3 extends over 12 amino acids. V lost 4 bases, J lost 5 bases, and 8 bases lay in between. This CDR3 reads CSVVDGTGELFF. In DNA, the CDR3 is TGCAGCGTTGTGGACGGGACCGGGGAGCTGTTTTTT.

V usage is TRBV7-2 and J usage is TRBJ1-2, with 7 bases lining up with TRBD1. Germline trimming cut 4 bases from V and 2 bases from J; bases unmatched to any gene: 4. This CDR3 region has 14 residues. From germline, CDR1 is SGHTA and CDR2 FQGNSA. The CDR3 sequence is CASSSGRGNYGYTF. Here the CDR3 DNA reads TGTGCCAGCAGCTCCGGCAGGGGGAACTATGGCTACACCTTC.

CDR3: CASSLAGGADTDTQYF. In DNA, the CDR3 is TGCGCCAGCAGCTTGGCAGGCGGAGCTGACACAGATACGCAGTATTTT. The chain links TRBV5-1 to TRBJ2-3; D is unresolved. V gave up 0 bases and J gave up 2 bases, with 13 bases separating them. The length of the CDR3 is 16 residues. Germline CDR1 reads SGHRS; CDR2 reads YFSETQ.

This chain uses TRBV7-2 with TRBJ1-5; D perhaps matches TRBD1 (5 bases). Trimming stripped 3 bases from V and 5 bases from J, with 14 bases between. From germline, CDR1 is SGHTA and CDR2 FQGNSA. The CDR3 has 15 residues. In DNA, the CDR3 is TGTGCCAGCAGCTTGTTTTCAGGGTCTGATCAGCCCCAGCATTTT. It is translated as CASSLFSGSDQPQHF.

This chain joins TRBV28 and TRBJ2-7; tentatively, D is TRBD1 or TRBD2 (5 bases each). The V end was cut by 6 bases, the J end by 7 bases, with 19 bases between. The CDR3 totals 14 residues. From germline, CDR1 is MDHEN and CDR2 SYDVKM. The CDR3 DNA follows: TGTGCCAGCAGCCCCCCTAGGGACCGTCGGGAGCAGTACTTC. This codes for CASSPPRDRREQYF.

This clone appeared a few times. The chain is built from TRBV28 and TRBJ2-7; D unclear. V lost 5 bases and J lost 4, with 12 bases in between. This CDR3 is built from 13 residues. The germline V gene has CDR1 MDHEN and CDR2 SYDVKM. The DNA of the CDR3 is TGTGCCAGCAGTCTCGCTGGGTTATACGAGCAGTACTTC. Translating gives CASSLAGLYEQYF.

This chain links TRBV4-1 with TRBJ1-4; 11 bases line up with TRBD1. V shed 4 bases and J 15 bases; nucleotides not matched to a gene: 10. Germline loops: CDR1 MGHRA, CDR2 YSYEKL. The CDR3 extends over 14 amino acids. CDR3 in amino acids: CASSPGQGGEMVFF. CDR3 in DNA: TGCGCCAGCAGCCCGGGACAGGGGGGAGAGATGGTGTTTTTT.